The entry below gives a single TCR beta chain sequence along with its context. Other DNA sequences from this sample encode an identical CDR3 as well. These data come from a study of blood T cell repertoires in COVID-19. Authors' data handling: Nucleated cell number was recorded as an estimate derived from reference gene primer amplification. TCRdb's copy holds only in-frame clones and misses some; the assay was immunoSEQ multiplex PCR. V, J and clone size are those of that table, while D and trimming were read from the DNA. In the table there are over 200,000 clones, about 83% of which are singletons. The clonotype was recovered from a man older than 75 with acute or convalescent COVID-19. The sequencing input was peripheral blood.

The CDR3 DNA reads as TGTGCCAGCAGTGAAGTTAACAGGGACGGCTACACCTTC. It yields the protein CASSEVNRDGYTF. The chain carries TRBV6-1 and TRBJ1-2, with TRBD1 as a possible D gene (6 bases). The CDR3 is 13 amino acids. V lost 1 base and J 8 bases, leaving 11 bases between the germline ends. Germline CDR1 is MNHNS and CDR2 is SASEGT.